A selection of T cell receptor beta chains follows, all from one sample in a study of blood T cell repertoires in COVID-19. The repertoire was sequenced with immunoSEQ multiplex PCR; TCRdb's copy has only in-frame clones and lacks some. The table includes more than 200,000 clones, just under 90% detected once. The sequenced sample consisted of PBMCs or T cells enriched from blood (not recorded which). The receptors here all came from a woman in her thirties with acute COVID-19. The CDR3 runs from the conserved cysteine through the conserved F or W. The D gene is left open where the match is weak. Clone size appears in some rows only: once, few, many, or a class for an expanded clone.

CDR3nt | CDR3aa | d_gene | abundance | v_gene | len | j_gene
TGTGCCGGGAGTAGGAGGGGGGGCCGGGATGAGCAGTTCTTC | CAGSRRGGRDEQFF | . | . | TRBV2 | 14 | TRBJ2-1
TGTGCCAGCAGCTTGTACGGAGCCTACGAGCAGTACTTC | CASSLYGAYEQYF | . | . | TRBV5-5 | 13 | TRBJ2-7
TGTGCCAGCAGGACTCACGACACCGGGGAGCTGTTTTTT | CASRTHDTGELFF | . | once | TRBV28 | 13 | TRBJ2-2
TGCGCCAGCAGCTTTGGAGGTGCCGGGTTGGCTTTCTTT | CASSFGGAGLAFF | . | . | TRBV5-1 | 13 | TRBJ1-1
TGTGCCAGCAGCTTAGTTACTACCCTTATAGAGACCCAGTACTTC | CASSLVTTLIETQYF | . | . | TRBV7-2 | 15 | TRBJ2-5
TGTGCCAGCAGCGTAGGTGGGACAGGGTCTGGAAACACCATATATTTT | CASSVGGTGSGNTIYF | TRBD1 | . | TRBV9 | 16 | TRBJ1-3
TGTGCCAGCAGCCAAGCTCGCGGGGGGGGCTCCTACAATGAGCAGTTCTTC | CASSQARGGGSYNEQFF | TRBD2 | . | TRBV3-1/TRBV3-2 | 17 | TRBJ2-1
TGTGCCAGCAGTGGGACAGGGAATCAGCCCCAGCATTTT | CASSGTGNQPQHF | TRBD1 | . | TRBV2 | 13 | TRBJ1-5
TGTGCCAGTAGTATCGGGGGAGGGCCCCAGCATTTT | CASSIGGGPQHF | . | once | TRBV19 | 12 | TRBJ1-5
TGTGCCAGCAGTTTGGGGGGGGTCAATCAGCCCCAGCATTTT | CASSLGGVNQPQHF | . | . | TRBV7-6 | 14 | TRBJ1-5
TGCGCCAGCAGCCAAGGGAGCGAAAAACTGTTTTTT | CASSQGSEKLFF | . | . | TRBV4-1 | 12 | TRBJ1-4
TGTGCCAGGTCCGTCGTTGACGGGACAGGGGATCATCGAAATCAGCCCCAGCATTTT | CARSVVDGTGDHRNQPQHF | TRBD1 | . | TRBV7-6 | 19 | TRBJ1-5
TGCGCCAGCAGCTTGACTGGACAGCCTAACTATGGCTACACCTTC | CASSLTGQPNYGYTF | . | . | TRBV5-1 | 15 | TRBJ1-2
TGTGCCACCAATACAGGGGGAAATTCACCCCTCCACTTT | CATNTGGNSPLHF | TRBD1 | . | TRBV28 | 13 | TRBJ1-6
TGCGCCAGCAGCCAAGGCAGGGCTAACTCTGGAAACACCATATATTTT | CASSQGRANSGNTIYF | . | . | TRBV4-3 | 16 | TRBJ1-3
TGCGCCAGCAGCCGACTAACAGGGGCCGAGGAAAAACTGTTTTTT | CASSRLTGAEEKLFF | TRBD1 | few | TRBV4-3 | 15 | TRBJ1-4
TGTGCCAGCTCACCAGCCACGGGGAACAATGAGCAGTTCTTC | CASSPATGNNEQFF | . | . | TRBV18 | 14 | TRBJ2-1
TGTGCCAGCAGCTTTGTCACGCGGGCTAGGGGCTACACCTTC | CASSFVTRARGYTF | . | . | TRBV11-3 | 14 | TRBJ1-2
TGTGCCAGCCTCCGGGCGGGAGACACTGAAGCTTTCTTT | CASLRAGDTEAFF | . | . | TRBV18 | 13 | TRBJ1-1
TGTGCCAGCAGGGCTAGCGGGGGCCAAGAGACCCAGTACTTC | CASRASGGQETQYF | TRBD2 | . | TRBV6-5 | 14 | TRBJ2-5
TGCGCCAGCAGCCCCAGGGCCATGCAAGAGACCCAGTACTTC | CASSPRAMQETQYF | . | . | TRBV4-1 | 14 | TRBJ2-5
TGTGCCAGCAGCCAAGGTCCGTCCGGCTATGGCTACACCTTC | CASSQGPSGYGYTF | . | . | TRBV3-1/TRBV3-2 | 14 | TRBJ1-2
TGTGCCAGCAGCCTCTCCGGGAACAATCAGCCCCAGCATTTT | CASSLSGNNQPQHF | . | . | TRBV7-2 | 14 | TRBJ1-5
TGTGCCAGCAGCGTACAGACAGGCCGGAACACTGAAGCTTTCTTT | CASSVQTGRNTEAFF | . | . | TRBV9 | 15 | TRBJ1-1
TGCGCCAGCAGCTTGGAAGTTACTAGTGACAATGAGCAGTTCTTC | CASSLEVTSDNEQFF | . | . | TRBV5-1 | 15 | TRBJ2-1
TGTGCCAGCAGCTCAAGACATGATAGCAATCAGCCCCAGCATTTT | CASSSRHDSNQPQHF | . | few | TRBV7-9 | 15 | TRBJ1-5
TGTGCCATCAGTGAGTTACAGGTTTTCGAGCAGTACTTC | CAISELQVFEQYF | . | . | TRBV10-3 | 13 | TRBJ2-7
TGTGCCAGCAGCATCAGACAGGGGGTAAAACTGTTTTTT | CASSIRQGVKLFF | TRBD1 | . | TRBV7-2 | 13 | TRBJ1-4
TGTGCCAGTAGGGGCCGGGCGGGGCATTATGGCTACACCTTC | CASRGRAGHYGYTF | . | . | TRBV19 | 14 | TRBJ1-2
TGTGCCAGTGCTACAGGTTCCACAGATACGCAGTATTTT | CASATGSTDTQYF | . | . | TRBV6-4 | 13 | TRBJ2-3
TGCGCCAGCAGCCAGATAGTGACAGGGTTGAGTGGCTACACCTTC | CASSQIVTGLSGYTF | TRBD1 | . | TRBV4-3 | 15 | TRBJ1-2
TGTGCCAGCAGTGAAGTCGGGGTGGCCGAGCAGTACTTC | CASSEVGVAEQYF | . | . | TRBV25-1 | 13 | TRBJ2-7
TGCAGCGTTCTACTAGCGGGGGGACACCAAGAGACCCAGTACTTC | CSVLLAGGHQETQYF | TRBD2 | . | TRBV29-1 | 15 | TRBJ2-5
TGCAGCGCCCGACAGGGCTTGAACACCGGGGAGCTGTTTTTT | CSARQGLNTGELFF | TRBD1 | . | TRBV29-1 | 14 | TRBJ2-2
TGTGCCAGCAGCTTGCTCAGGGAAGACTATGGCTACACCTTC | CASSLLREDYGYTF | . | once | TRBV5-4 | 14 | TRBJ1-2
TGTGCCAGCAGTCCCCACGGTATGAACACTGAAGCTTTCTTT | CASSPHGMNTEAFF | . | . | TRBV7-2 | 14 | TRBJ1-1
TGTGCCACCGGAGCGGGGGAGCCCCAGCATTTT | CATGAGEPQHF | . | . | TRBV10-3 | 11 | TRBJ1-5
TGTGCCAGCAGCAGCCGGGACAGGGTCCAGGGCTACACCTTC | CASSSRDRVQGYTF | TRBD1 | . | TRBV2 | 14 | TRBJ1-2
TGTGCCAGCAGCAAAAGGAGTATACAGGGACAGGGGGAGGACCAAGAGACCCAGTACTTC | CASSKRSIQGQGEDQETQYF | . | . | TRBV21-1 | 20 | TRBJ2-5
TGTGCCAGCAGCTTAACTTCTAGCATTCCCTCCTACGAGCAGTACTTC | CASSLTSSIPSYEQYF | . | . | TRBV11-2 | 16 | TRBJ2-7
TGTGCCAGCAGTTCGTCTTGGTTGAGCGGGGAGCTGTTTTTT | CASSSSWLSGELFF | . | . | TRBV6-5 | 14 | TRBJ2-2
TGTGCCAGCAGCTCCCCGGTTCCTAGCTCCTACGAGCAGTACTTC | CASSSPVPSSYEQYF | . | . | TRBV7-9 | 15 | TRBJ2-7
TGTGCCAGCAGTCGTTCCCAGGTTAACACTGAAGCTTTCTTT | CASSRSQVNTEAFF | . | . | TRBV6-5 | 14 | TRBJ1-1
TGCAGCGTTGTTCGGGACAGGACTATCGGGCAGTTCTTC | CSVVRDRTIGQFF | TRBD1 | . | TRBV29-1 | 13 | TRBJ2-1
TGCAGCGTCGACCGATCTCAGGGTTTGGATACGCAGTATTTT | CSVDRSQGLDTQYF | . | . | TRBV29-1 | 14 | TRBJ2-3
TGTGCCAGCAGCTTAGCTAGCGGGGGGACCACCACCGGGGAGCTGTTTTTT | CASSLASGGTTTGELFF | TRBD2 | . | TRBV7-6 | 17 | TRBJ2-2
TGTGCCAGCAGTTTTCGGGTCGGTCGGGCGGGGCAGCCCCAGCATTTT | CASSFRVGRAGQPQHF | . | . | TRBV28 | 16 | TRBJ1-5
TGTGCCAGTAACAGCGGGACACTTACCGGGGAGCTGTTTTTT | CASNSGTLTGELFF | . | . | TRBV19 | 14 | TRBJ2-2
TGTGCCTGGACGGACTCTAGCAATCAGCCCCAGCATTTT | CAWTDSSNQPQHF | . | . | TRBV30 | 13 | TRBJ1-5
TGTGCCAGCAGTTTGGGGACAGGGGCCGACAATCAGCCCCAGCATTTT | CASSLGTGADNQPQHF | TRBD1 | . | TRBV28 | 16 | TRBJ1-5
TGTGCCATCAGTGATAACAGGGGCCCCACTGAAGCTTTCTTT | CAISDNRGPTEAFF | TRBD1 | . | TRBV10-3 | 14 | TRBJ1-1
TGTGCCAGCAGTTACGGCGGACAGGGGGCGAACACCTTC | CASSYGGQGANTF | TRBD1 | . | TRBV6-5 | 13 | TRBJ1-2
TGTGCCAGCAGCTTAACCCTAGCGGGGAGCACAGATACGCAGTATTTT | CASSLTLAGSTDTQYF | TRBD2 | . | TRBV7-9 | 16 | TRBJ2-3
TGTGCCAGCAGGCCGGGACAGTGGAATTCACCCCTCCACTTT | CASRPGQWNSPLHF | TRBD1 | once | TRBV6-5 | 14 | TRBJ1-6
TGTGCCAGCAGCCAAGATTCGGCAGGGTGGGGCGACGAGCAGTACTTC | CASSQDSAGWGDEQYF | . | . | TRBV3-1/TRBV3-2 | 16 | TRBJ2-7
TGTGCCATCAAGCAGGTAAGTTCACCCCTCCACTTT | CAIKQVSSPLHF | . | . | TRBV10-3 | 12 | TRBJ1-6
TGTGCCAGCACCAAACAATCGGGCGGGGTAGCCAAAAACATTCAGTACTTC | CASTKQSGGVAKNIQYF | . | few | TRBV28 | 17 | TRBJ2-4